These 25 T cell receptor beta chains were sequenced from one sample in a study of blood T cell repertoires in COVID-19 (dated by TCRdb to about 2020). Libraries came from the immunoSEQ multiplex PCR assay. Sourced from immuneACCESS, this table was stored by TCRdb with only in-frame sequences that have V and J called. A share of the clones is absent; for the studies checked, an unresolved V gene accounts for under half, and the remainder has no known explanation. The sample data list around 190,000 clones, and about 88% of these were observed just once. The ten biggest clones cover 3.2% of the sample. Sample: PBMCs or T cells enriched from blood (not recorded which). Every receptor here comes from a woman in her 30s who had recovered from COVID-19.

The rearrangement uses TRBV5-1 and TRBJ2-1; D not resolved. Germline assignment: CDR1 SGHRS and CDR2 YFSETQ. The CDR3 runs to 14 residues. V was shortened by 1 base and J by 1 base, with 6 bases between the two germline ends. CDR3 protein: CASSLSVSYNEQFF. In DNA, the CDR3 is TGCGCCAGCAGCTTGAGCGTGTCCTACAATGAGCAGTTCTTC. The full variable domain, its missing parts supplied by reference TRBV5-1 and TRBJ2-1, is KAGVTQTPRYLIKTRGQQVTLSCSPISGHRSVSWYQQTPGQGLQFLFEYFSETQRNKGNFPGRFSGRQFSNSRSEMNVSTLELGDSALYLCASSLSVSYNEQFFGPGTRLTVL.

This rearrangement joins TRBV6-5 to TRBJ2-7, with D possibly TRBD1 on 6 matching bases. CDR3 length equals 15 residues. Germline V gene sequence: CDR1 MNHEY, CDR2 SVGAGI. Trimming took off 2 bases at V and 2 bases at J, with 13 bases between the two ends. The CDR3 coding sequence is TGTGCCAGCAGTTACAATGCAGGGACAACCTACGAGCAGTACTTC. Translating it yields CASSYNAGTTYEQYF.

The chain employs TRBV6-5 and TRBJ2-5; 8 positions match TRBD2. The CDR3 length is 14 residues. Losses at the gene ends were 4 bases for V and 6 bases for J; bases not matched to a gene: 7. Germline CDR1 and CDR2: MNHEY and SVGAGI. DNA of the CDR3: TGTGCCAGCAGTTCCTCGACTAGCGCGCAGACCCAGTACTTC. Protein: CASSSSTSAQTQYF.

This sequence joins TRBV6-5 and TRBJ1-5; D is undetermined. The CDR3 covers 14 residues. Germline assignment: CDR1 MNHEY and CDR2 SVGAGI. Trimming took off 6 bases at V and 2 bases at J, with 11 bases between the two ends. CDR3 nucleotide sequence: TGTGCCAGCAGCCTAGTTGCGGGCAATCAGCCCCAGCATTTT. Translation: CASSLVAGNQPQHF.

V and J are TRBV5-6 and TRBJ2-3; 7 nucleotides line up with TRBD2. V gave up 2 bases and J gave up 2 bases; unmatched junction bases: 2. CDR1 is SGHDT, CDR2 YYEEEE, per germline. The CDR3 runs 14 residues. The CDR3 region has the DNA TGTGCCAGCAGCTTCAGCGGGGTCACAGATACGCAGTATTTT. Its protein is CASSFSGVTDTQYF.

The chain links TRBV29-1 to TRBJ1-1; D is perhaps TRBD1 (6 bases). The germline V and J ends were trimmed by 7 bases and 0 bases, with 12 bases remaining between them. Germline CDR1 and CDR2: SQVTM and ANQGSEA. There are 13 residues in the CDR3. CDR3 nucleotides: TGCAGCGCCCGACAGGACCTGAACACTGAAGCTTTCTTT. Protein product: CSARQDLNTEAFF.

The gene calls are TRBV6-5 and TRBJ2-1; tentative D call: TRBD2 (5 bases). V dropped 8 bases and J dropped 2 bases, with 13 bases sitting between them. Germline V gene lookup returns CDR1 MNHEY and CDR2 SVGAGI. The CDR3 spans 14 residues. The CDR3 loop reads CASRGGVAYNEQFF. CDR3 DNA sequence: TGTGCCAGCCGGGGTGGCGTTGCCTACAATGAGCAGTTCTTC.

The chain couples TRBV4-2 to TRBJ2-7; 7 nucleotides match TRBD1. The CDR3 has 13 amino acids. V dropped 0 bases and J dropped 6; count of bases not matched to a gene: 2. Germline CDR1 reads LGHNA; CDR2 reads YNFKEQ. The CDR3 reads CASSQDRDSEQYF. The CDR3 nucleotides are TGTGCCAGCAGCCAAGACAGGGACAGCGAGCAGTACTTC.

V usage is TRBV6-5 and J usage is TRBJ1-3, with a tentative D call TRBD1 (5 bases). Trimming stripped 2 bases from V and 4 bases from J, with 15 bases between. The germline gives CDR1 MNHEY, CDR2 SVGAGI. The CDR3 extends over 16 amino acids. CDR3 amino acids: CASSYGDRGVGNTIYF. CDR3 coding DNA: TGTGCCAGCAGTTACGGAGACAGAGGAGTAGGAAACACCATATATTTT.

This chain links TRBV19 with TRBJ1-1, with D unclear. Germline loops: CDR1 LNHDA, CDR2 SQIVND (reference sequence). With 3 bases removed from V and 1 base from J, the gap between germline ends came to 18 bases. This CDR3 has 17 residues. The CDR3 region is CASSIRLAEKWNTEAFF. CDR3 sequence (DNA): TGTGCCAGTAGTATCAGGCTTGCCGAAAAGTGGAACACTGAAGCTTTCTTT.

The chain employs TRBV20-1 and TRBJ2-5, with D uncertain. The CDR3 extends over 11 amino acids. The germline V gene has CDR1 DFQATT and CDR2 SNEGSKA (reference sequence). The V gene lost 6 bases and the J gene lost 4 bases, with 9 bases spanning the gap. CDR3 in DNA: TGCAGTGCCCGAATAGCAGAGACCCAGTACTTC. It yields the protein CSARIAETQYF.

The chain recombines TRBV4-1 with TRBJ1-1, with 7 positions matching TRBD1. The CDR3 contains 14 residues. V was pared by 6 bases and J by 6 bases, with 10 bases of the junction left unmatched. Germline lookup yields CDR1 MGHRA and CDR2 YSYEKL. In DNA, the CDR3 is TGCGCCAGCAGGGCGACAGGGACGAAGGCTGAAGCTTTCTTT. Encoded protein: CASRATGTKAEAFF.

This chain uses TRBV6-5 with TRBJ2-1, with 8 bases that match TRBD2. Trimming took 6 bases from V and 7 from J; bases not matched to a gene: 8. Per germline, CDR1 MNHEY and CDR2 SVGAGI. CDR3 size: 14 residues. Here the CDR3 DNA reads TGTGCCAGCAGCCCCTCTGGCGGGAGGAATGAGCAGTTCTTC. Residues: CASSPSGGRNEQFF.

This clone turned up a few times. V is TRBV5-4 and J is TRBJ1-2; D is uncertain. The CDR3 is 14 amino acids. Between the trimmed V and J ends, which lost 3 bases and 1 base, there was a span of 10 bases. Germline V CDR1 and CDR2: SGHNT, YYREEE (reference sequence). In nucleotides, the CDR3 is TGTGCCAGCAGCTGGGCCGGGATTAACTATGGCTACACCTTC. Its translation: CASSWAGINYGYTF.

This rearrangement joins TRBV3-1 (or the pseudogene TRBV3-2) to TRBJ2-5; D is undetermined. From germline, CDR1 is LGHDT and CDR2 YNNKEL (reference sequence). V lost 0 bases and J lost 5, with 7 bases in between. This CDR3 is 13 amino acids long. DNA of the CDR3: TGTGCCAGCAGCCAAGATTTTCGGGAGACCCAGTACTTC. Translation gives CASSQDFRETQYF.

The chain is built from TRBV29-1 and TRBJ1-2; a possible D gene is TRBD1 (5 bases). The V end was cut by 6 bases, the J end by 2 bases, with 13 bases between. Germline V gives CDR1 SQVTM, CDR2 ANQGSEA. The CDR3 sequence is 13 residues long. The CDR3: CSVDPGLNYGYTF. The DNA of the CDR3 is TGCAGCGTCGACCCGGGACTCAACTATGGCTACACCTTC.

The rearrangement uses TRBV19 and TRBJ1-2; D perhaps matches TRBD1 (6 bases). This CDR3 is built from 15 residues. CDR1 and CDR2 (germline): LNHDA, SQIVND (reference sequence). V was pared by 8 bases and J by 4 bases, with 20 bases between. The CDR3 spells CASDPTGGLSYGYTF. The CDR3 DNA is TGTGCCAGTGACCCCACGGGGGGGCTAAGCTATGGCTACACCTTC.

DNA of the CDR3: TGTGCCTGGCTGGAGGGCCATGAGCAGTTCTTC. Its protein is CAWLEGHEQFF. The V gene is TRBV30, the J gene TRBJ2-1, with D possibly TRBD2 on 6 matching bases. This CDR3 spans 11 amino acids. Deletions cut 5 bases from V and 8 bases from J, with 10 bases between. The germline V gene encodes CDR1 GTSNPN and CDR2 SVGIG (reference sequence).

The chain couples TRBV28 to TRBJ1-2; 11 bases fit TRBD1. CDR1 is MDHEN and CDR2 is SYDVKM in the germline V gene. V lost 5 bases, J lost 7 bases, and 6 bases stayed unmatched. The CDR3 runs to 14 residues. CDR3 residues: CASSPDRGLSGYTF. The CDR3 DNA reads TGTGCCAGCAGTCCGGACAGGGGGCTTAGTGGCTACACCTTC.

V usage is TRBV3-1 (or the pseudogene TRBV3-2) and J usage is TRBJ2-7, with TRBD2 matching over 8 bases. Germline loops: CDR1 LGHDT, CDR2 YNNKEL (reference sequence). CDR3 length equals 14 residues. The J segment lost 2 bases and the V segment lost 4 bases, leaving 4 bases of the junction unmatched. CDR3 amino acids: CASSLAGPTYEQYF. As DNA, the CDR3 is TGTGCCAGCAGCCTAGCGGGACCGACCTACGAGCAGTACTTC.

V usage is TRBV27 and J usage is TRBJ1-5; D gene unclear. Trimming took 4 bases from V and 6 from J, leaving 10 bases between them. The CDR3 covers 13 residues. CDR1 is MNHEY, CDR2 SMNVEV, per germline (reference sequence). The CDR3: CASSSARSQPQHF. In nucleotides, the CDR3 is TGTGCCAGCAGTTCGGCGAGGAGTCAGCCCCAGCATTTT.

This clone was observed a single time. The rearrangement joins TRBV13 to TRBJ1-1, with D tentatively TRBD1 (6 bases). The length of the CDR3 is 12 residues. Germline CDR1 is PRHDT and CDR2 is FYEKMQ (reference sequence). V was cut by 8 bases and J by 11 bases, with 18 bases left in between. The CDR3 region has the DNA TGTGCCAGCTCCGGACAGCCCGAAGCGGCTTTCTTT. It is translated as CASSGQPEAAFF.

The chain employs TRBV28 and TRBJ2-5, with D possibly matching TRBD2 (6 bases). Trimming pared 0 bases from V and 2 bases from J, leaving 13 bases between. The CDR3 is made up of 16 amino acids. Germline assignment: CDR1 MDHEN and CDR2 SYDVKM. The CDR3 region has the DNA TGTGCCAGCAGTTTATGGGAGGGTGGCGAACAAGAGACCCAGTACTTC. This translates into CASSLWEGGEQETQYF.

The J gene is TRBJ1-1, the V gene TRBV15, with 7 bases identical to TRBD1. J lost 4 bases, V lost 0 bases, and 8 bases had no gene match. This CDR3 is 16 amino acids long. Looked up from germline, CDR1 is LNHNV and CDR2 is YYDKDF (reference sequence). The CDR3 nucleotides are TGTGCCACCAGCAGAGATGGAAGGGGGCGAGGCACTGAAGCTTTCTTT. It encodes CATSRDGRGRGTEAFF.

This chain connects TRBV28 to TRBJ1-2, with 7 bases fitting TRBD1. J was trimmed by 5 bases and V by 8 bases; bases with no gene match: 11. The CDR3 extends over 14 amino acids. The germline V gene encodes CDR1 MDHEN and CDR2 SYDVKM. The chain's CDR3 is CASHSRGQTYGYTF. In DNA form, the CDR3 reads TGTGCCAGCCACTCACGGGGACAGACTTATGGCTACACCTTC.